The T cell receptor (beta chain) described here comes from a study of Ad26.COV2.S vaccination and SARS-CoV-2 variants. Regarding the study as a whole: Spike-specific TCR breadth in vaccine recipients exceeded that seen in placebo recipients. Those who received vaccine or placebo ended up with similar non-spike TCR breadth.

Produced via immunoSEQ multiplex PCR; TCRdb's table is partial and in-frame only. Of about 430,000 clones listed, 90% are singletons. Germline CDR1 and CDR2: SGDLS and YYNGEE. The CDR3 consists of 15 residues. V trimming: 0 bases; J trimming: 9 bases; junction bases outside the gene matches: 7. Treatment noted: about 20 received Ad26.COV2.S at low or high dose, single or two shots; roughly five received placebo; per-sample allocation not given. Sampling occurred on day 63 after the first vaccine or placebo injection. On this clone: What it recognizes is unknown.

The input for sequencing was peripheral blood, taken in a trial of Ad26.COV2.S vaccine versus placebo. This TCR derives from a person aged 18 to 65 who received the Ad26.COV2.S COVID-19 vaccine or a placebo. The V and J genes are TRBV9 and TRBJ2-1, with 9 bases lining up with TRBD2. This CDR3 reads CASSVVERGVGEQFF. The DNA for the CDR3 is TGTGCCAGCAGCGTAGTCGAGCGGGGGGTTGGTGAGCAGTTCTTC. Variable domain in full (rest from reference TRBV9 and TRBJ2-1): DSGVTQTPKHLITATGQRVTLRCSPRSGDLSVYWYQQSLDQGLQFLIQYYNGEERAKGNILERFSAQQFPDLHSELNLSSLELGDSALYFCASSVVERGVGEQFFGPGTRLTVL.